A selection of T cell receptor beta chains follows, all from one sample in a study of T cells in localized non-small cell lung cancer. Sequenced by immunoSEQ multiplex PCR; TCRdb stores in-frame clones only, minus some. The sample holds 2,000 to 2,500 clones, about a fifth seen once. Source: normal lung tissue next to the tumor, taken before any cancer treatment. The receptors stem from a man between 40 and 70 years old with stage I squamous cell lung carcinoma. Each CDR3 is given with its conserved first and last residue. A D gene is named only where the DNA matches it firmly. Clone size, where shown, is once, few, many, or a class for clones that have expanded.

J gene	CDR3 length	D gene	V gene	clone size	CDR3 protein	CDR3 DNA
TRBJ1-1	13	NA	TRBV29-1	once	CSVVDYRAPEAFF	TGCAGCGTCGTCGATTACAGGGCACCTGAAGCTTTCTTT
TRBJ1-4	15	NA	TRBV14	few	CASSQGSRTYEKLFF	TGTGCCAGCAGCCAAGGCAGCAGAACTTATGAAAAACTGTTTTTT
TRBJ2-1	16	TRBD1	TRBV28	few	CASSLQGAFVYNEQFF	TGTGCCAGCAGTTTGCAGGGGGCGTTTGTCTACAATGAGCAGTTCTTC
TRBJ2-3	15	TRBD2	TRBV6-8	medium-sized	CASRRLAGGLDTQYF	TGTGCCAGCAGACGACTAGCGGGGGGACTAGATACGCAGTATTTT
TRBJ2-1	14	NA	TRBV6-8	few	CASSSNRLGDEQFF	TGTGCCAGCAGTTCAAATAGGTTAGGGGATGAGCAGTTCTTC
TRBJ1-5	15	NA	TRBV9	medium-sized	CARNPGHNSNQPQHF	TGTGCCAGGAACCCGGGACATAATAGCAATCAGCCCCAGCATTTT
TRBJ2-3	17	NA	TRBV18	NA	CASSPNQPGGDKNTQYF	TGTGCCAGCTCACCCAATCAGCCCGGCGGGGATAAAAATACGCAGTATTTT
TRBJ2-1	13	TRBD1	TRBV12-5	NA	CASTRQGVDEQFF	TGTGCCAGCACCAGACAGGGGGTGGATGAGCAGTTCTTC
TRBJ1-2	15	NA	TRBV6-8	few	CASSTSSRGRSGYTF	TGTGCCAGCAGTACCTCCTCCAGGGGCAGATCCGGCTACACCTTC
TRBJ2-2	13	NA	TRBV19	NA	CAAKGEGSGELFF	TGTGCCGCAAAGGGTGAGGGTTCGGGGGAGCTGTTTTTT
TRBJ2-1	17	TRBD2	TRBV28	NA	CASHGTSGGGRANEQFF	TGTGCCAGCCACGGGACTAGCGGGGGAGGTAGGGCCAATGAGCAGTTCTTC
TRBJ2-1	17	NA	TRBV19	NA	CASTPSFSSSSYNEQFF	TGTGCCAGTACCCCCTCCTTTTCATCGAGCTCCTACAATGAGCAGTTCTTC
TRBJ1-1	16	TRBD1	TRBV11-3	large	CASSTDRGGGNTEAFF	TGTGCCAGCAGCACCGACAGGGGCGGAGGGAACACTGAAGCTTTCTTT
TRBJ2-1	19	TRBD2	TRBV18	NA	CASSQSAYRTSGIGNEQFF	TGTGCCAGCTCACAATCTGCCTATCGGACTAGCGGGATTGGCAATGAGCAGTTCTTC
TRBJ2-2	16	NA	TRBV5-1	NA	CASSLTAGPATGELFF	TGCGCCAGCAGCTTGACTGCAGGGCCGGCCACCGGGGAGCTGTTTTTT
TRBJ2-1	16	TRBD1	TRBV16	few	CASSRVGTGNYNEQFF	TGTGCCAGCAGCCGCGTCGGGACAGGCAACTACAATGAGCAGTTCTTC
TRBJ1-5	17	TRBD1	TRBV11-3	large	CASSLEGDRGIYQPQHF	TGTGCCAGCAGCTTGGAGGGGGACAGGGGGATCTATCAGCCCCAGCATTTT
TRBJ1-1	14	NA	TRBV11-3	NA	CASSPFFVNTEAFF	TGTGCCAGCAGCCCGTTTTTCGTGAACACTGAAGCTTTCTTT
TRBJ2-3	12	NA	TRBV9	few	CASSPQGLVLYF	TGTGCCAGCAGCCCGCAGGGCCTGGTTCTGTATTTT
TRBJ1-1	14	NA	TRBV11-3	few	CASSPGVAEAEAFF	TGTGCCAGCAGCCCGGGGGTCGCGGAAGCCGAAGCTTTCTTT
TRBJ2-2	15	TRBD1	TRBV9	few	CASSADRGGEGELFF	TGTGCCAGCAGCGCCGACAGGGGCGGTGAGGGGGAGCTGTTTTTT
TRBJ1-2	14	NA	TRBV6-8	few	CASSLQGRDYGYTF	TGTGCCAGCAGCCTACAGGGTCGGGACTATGGCTACACCTTC
TRBJ2-7	15	NA	TRBV18	NA	CASSPAGGPLYEQYF	TGTGCCAGCTCACCCGCAGGGGGGCCTCTCTACGAGCAGTACTTC
TRBJ2-5	15	NA	TRBV11-3	NA	CASSLWGHPQETQYF	TGTGCCAGCAGCTTATGGGGGCACCCCCAAGAGACCCAGTACTTC
TRBJ1-1	15	NA	TRBV18	NA	CASSRAEGVNTEAFF	TGTGCCAGCTCACGGGCGGAGGGGGTGAACACTGAAGCTTTCTTT
TRBJ2-7	14	NA	TRBV9	medium-sized	CASSEGGFPYEQYF	TGTGCCAGCAGCGAGGGCGGTTTTCCCTACGAGCAGTACTTC
TRBJ2-5	15	TRBD2	TRBV7-1	NA	CASSLTAGAQETQYF	TGTGCCAGCAGCTTAACAGCGGGGGCTCAAGAGACCCAGTACTTC
TRBJ2-7	14	NA	TRBV30	few	CAWSGWETSYEQYF	TGTGCCTGGAGTGGGTGGGAAACCTCCTACGAGCAGTACTTC
TRBJ1-3	15	NA	TRBV15	large	CATSTGHISGNTIYF	TGTGCCACCAGCACTGGACACATCTCTGGAAACACCATATATTTT
TRBJ2-7	14	TRBD1	TRBV9	medium-sized	CASLMEQGTYEQYF	TGTGCCAGCTTGATGGAACAGGGGACCTACGAGCAGTACTTC
TRBJ2-7	16	NA	TRBV11-3	medium-sized	CASSLGEAGTTYEQYF	TGTGCCAGCAGCTTAGGTGAGGCGGGAACGACCTACGAGCAGTACTTC
TRBJ1-5	15	NA	TRBV11-3	few	CASSPSPPGGQPQHF	TGTGCCAGCAGCCCATCCCCCCCGGGGGGACAGCCCCAGCATTTT
TRBJ2-7	15	NA	TRBV28	medium-sized	CASSLFTGPVYEQYF	TGTGCCAGCAGTTTATTCACCGGGCCCGTCTACGAGCAGTACTTC